The subject of this entry is one TCR beta chain. Its antigen is currently unknown. This sample is drawn from a study of a mutant IDH1 vaccine in newly diagnosed glioma. The overall study: Onset of vaccination occurred 4-6 weeks following radiotherapy alone, or with temozolomide cycles. Males made up around 62% and females approximately 38% of treated patients, whose mean age was roughly 40 years. Study results and limitations: Vaccination induced immune responses in approximately 94% of patients.

Using immunoSEQ multiplex PCR, the repertoire was profiled, and TCRdb retains in-frame clones only, with some absent. Of 25,000 to 35,000 clones in the sample, roughly 87% were seen once. CDR3 length: 13 residues. Looked up from germline, CDR1 is LNHDA and CDR2 is SQIVND (reference sequence). The V and J ends lost 9 bases and 3 bases, in that order; junction bases with no gene match: 2. Time point specified: week 5, during vaccination. What each vaccine dose contained was 300 ug of mutant IDH1 20-mer peptide, accompanied by topical imiquimod. Donors' newly diagnosed IDH1-mutant WHO grade 3 or 4 astrocytomas lacked nuclear ATRX.

The gene calls are TRBV19 and TRBJ2-3, with 11 bases aligning to TRBD2. The sample in question was peripheral blood mononuclear cells (PBMCs), obtained from a glioma patient whose treatment included an IDH1 peptide vaccine. The TCR comes from a woman aged 40 to 50 with glioma. Some clones in this sample may be carry-over from other donors' samples. Written as DNA, the CDR3 is TGTGCCAGCAGGACTAGCGGGACAGATACGCAGTATTTT. This codes for CASRTSGTDTQYF.